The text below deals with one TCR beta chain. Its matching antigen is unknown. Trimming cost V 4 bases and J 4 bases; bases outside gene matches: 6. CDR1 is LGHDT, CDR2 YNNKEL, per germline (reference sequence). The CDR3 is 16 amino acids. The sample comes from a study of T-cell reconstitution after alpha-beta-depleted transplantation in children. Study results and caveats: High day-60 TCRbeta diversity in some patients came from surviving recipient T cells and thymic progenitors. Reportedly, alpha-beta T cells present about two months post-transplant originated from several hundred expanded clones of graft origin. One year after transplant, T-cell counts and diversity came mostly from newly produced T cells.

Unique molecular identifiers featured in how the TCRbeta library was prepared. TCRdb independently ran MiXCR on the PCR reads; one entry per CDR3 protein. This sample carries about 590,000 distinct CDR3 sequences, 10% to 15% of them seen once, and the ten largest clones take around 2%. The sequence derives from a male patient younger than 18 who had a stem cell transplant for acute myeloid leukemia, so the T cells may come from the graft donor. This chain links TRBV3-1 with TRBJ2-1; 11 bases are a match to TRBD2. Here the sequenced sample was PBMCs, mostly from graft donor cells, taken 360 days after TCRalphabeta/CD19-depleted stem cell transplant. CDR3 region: CASSPRASGGYNEQFF. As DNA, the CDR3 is TGTGCCAGCAGCCCCCGGGCTAGCGGGGGGTACAATGAGCAGTTCTTC.